Listed below are T cell receptor beta chains from one sample, sequenced in a study of shared clonotypes between healthy human individuals. The data were produced by immunoSEQ multiplex PCR, yet TCRdb's version contains in-frame clones alone and is incomplete. The data contain 2 million to 2.5 million clones, 90% to 95% of them singletons. What was sequenced was naive CD4+ T cells from PBMCs. These receptors were taken from a man aged 18 to 35 in good health. Some clones in this sample may be carry-over from other donors' samples. The CDR3 runs from the conserved cysteine through the conserved F or W. D genes are given only for firm matches. Size is stated for part of the rows, as once, few or many counts, or as a class when the clone is expanded.

once,TRBJ1-3,TRBV15,TRBD1,TGTGCCACCAGCAGAGGTCCTGGACAGGCTTCGTCTGGAAACACCATATATTTT,CATSRGPGQASSGNTIYF
NA,TRBJ1-2,TRBV28,NA,TGTGCCAGCAGTCCGGGCCCCCGGCGGATCTACACCTTC,CASSPGPRRIYTF
once,TRBJ2-1,TRBV29-1,TRBD1,TGCAGCGTTGCCCGACAGGGGTCGAACAATGAGCAGTTCTTC,CSVARQGSNNEQFF
NA,TRBJ1-1,TRBV6-5,NA,TGTGCCAGCAGTTTCCCCGACCACACTGAAGCTTTCTTT,CASSFPDHTEAFF
NA,TRBJ1-2,TRBV28,NA,TGTGCCAGCAGTATCGAGGTCAGGGACAACTATGGCTACACCTTC,CASSIEVRDNYGYTF
NA,TRBJ1-4,TRBV6-6,NA,TGTGCCAGCAGCATACCACAGGGACTGAATGAAAAACTGTTTTTT,CASSIPQGLNEKLFF
NA,TRBJ1-2,TRBV12-5,NA,TGTGCTAGTGGTTTGGATTTCCCCTATGGCTACACCTTC,CASGLDFPYGYTF
NA,TRBJ2-6,TRBV29-1,NA,TGCAGCGTTATCCCGTCGGACGGCTACTACTCTGGGGCCAACGTCCTGACTTTC,CSVIPSDGYYSGANVLTF
NA,TRBJ2-3,TRBV18,TRBD1,TGTGCCAGCTCACGGGGACAGGGCACAGATACGCAGTATTTT,CASSRGQGTDTQYF
NA,TRBJ2-6,TRBV9,NA,TGTGCCAGCAGCTCCAGACCAGGAGAAATAGGCAACGTCCTGACTTTC,CASSSRPGEIGNVLTF
NA,TRBJ2-7,TRBV28,NA,TGTGCCAGCAGACTTAGTGGACTAACCTACGAGCAGTACTTC,CASRLSGLTYEQYF
NA,TRBJ1-1,TRBV28,TRBD1,TGTGCCAGCTTTAAGACAGGGACGGGCACTGAAGCTTTCTTT,CASFKTGTGTEAFF
NA,TRBJ2-3,TRBV5-6,TRBD1,TGTGCCAGCAGCTCGGGACAGGGGGCTCGCGATACGCAGTATTTT,CASSSGQGARDTQYF
once,TRBJ2-3,TRBV14,NA,TGTGCCAGCAGCGGCCCCCATACGCAGTATTTT,CASSGPHTQYF
NA,TRBJ2-7,TRBV28,NA,TGTGCCAGCAGTTTTAGGGTCGGCGAGCAGTACTTC,CASSFRVGEQYF
NA,TRBJ1-2,TRBV5-6,TRBD1,TGTGCCAGCAGCTTGGGGGGACAGGGAGGCACCTATGGCTACACCTTC,CASSLGGQGGTYGYTF
NA,TRBJ1-2,TRBV30,NA,TGTGCCTGGACCCGGGGAGGGGGTTCCTATGGCTACACCTTC,CAWTRGGGSYGYTF
NA,TRBJ2-3,TRBV5-4,NA,TGTGCCAGCAGCCACCCAGGAGCGGAGGGCGTTTCAGATACGCAGTATTTT,CASSHPGAEGVSDTQYF
NA,TRBJ2-7,TRBV4-3,NA,TGCGCCAGCAGCCAAGATCCGGGCTCAAACTACGAGCAGTACTTC,CASSQDPGSNYEQYF
NA,TRBJ2-3,TRBV5-1,NA,TGCGCCAGCAGCTTACGGGCTGGGGATGTAACAGATACGCAGTATTTT,CASSLRAGDVTDTQYF
NA,TRBJ2-5,TRBV5-1,TRBD2,TGCGCCAGCAGCCCCAGGACTAGCTCGGAGACCCAGTACTTC,CASSPRTSSETQYF
NA,TRBJ1-6,TRBV30,NA,TGTGCCTGGAGTATCGACAACGTCGGTTCACCCCTCCACTTT,CAWSIDNVGSPLHF
NA,TRBJ1-2,TRBV29-1,TRBD1,TGCAGCGTTGAAGCGGCAGGGGGAGGCTACACCTTC,CSVEAAGGGYTF
NA,TRBJ2-5,TRBV11-2,NA,TGTGCCAGCAGCTTATTTCTCAGGGGAGGTGAAGAGACCCAGTACTTC,CASSLFLRGGEETQYF
NA,TRBJ1-2,TRBV6-5,TRBD1,TGTGCCAGCAGCCCTCGAGGGGGCCTCGGCTACACCTTC,CASSPRGGLGYTF
NA,TRBJ1-1,TRBV6-5,TRBD1,TGTGCCAGCACCCGGCAGGGGGTGTCTGAAGCTTTCTTT,CASTRQGVSEAFF
NA,TRBJ2-1,TRBV4-3,NA,TGCGCCAGCAGCCAAGATCTAGCTTCAGTGAATGAGCAGTTCTTC,CASSQDLASVNEQFF
NA,TRBJ2-5,TRBV9,NA,TGTGCCAGCAGCGCAGGAGGGCCCAGGGGGTACCAAGAGACCCAGTACTTC,CASSAGGPRGYQETQYF
NA,TRBJ2-7,TRBV30,NA,TGTGCCTGGGAAGGGGGGGAGCAGTACTTC,CAWEGGEQYF
NA,TRBJ1-2,TRBV6-5,NA,TGTGCCAGCGGCTCCGGGGCCCAATCCCTTGGCTACACCTTC,CASGSGAQSLGYTF
NA,TRBJ1-5,TRBV19,TRBD1,TGTGCCAGTACCAGGACAGGGAATCAGCCCCAGCATTTT,CASTRTGNQPQHF
once,TRBJ2-7,TRBV4-3,NA,TGCGCCAGCAGCCAAGCTCTTCAGGGGTACTCCTACGAGCAGTACTTC,CASSQALQGYSYEQYF
once,TRBJ2-7,TRBV28,TRBD2,TGTGCCAGCAGTCTGAGCGGGAGATCTAGGGAGCAGTACTTC,CASSLSGRSREQYF
once,TRBJ1-3,TRBV2,NA,TGTGCCAGCAGTGGGCAGGGCCGCTCTGGAAACACCATATATTTT,CASSGQGRSGNTIYF
NA,TRBJ1-3,TRBV4-1,NA,TGCGCCAGCAGCCTCGGCCAGCCCTCTGGAAACACCATATATTTT,CASSLGQPSGNTIYF
NA,TRBJ2-1,TRBV10-2,TRBD2,TGCGCCAGCAGTAGATCACTAGCGGACTCCTACAATGAGCAGTTCTTC,CASSRSLADSYNEQFF
once,TRBJ2-7,TRBV9,NA,TGTGCCAGCAGCGTAGCCGCCAGAAACGAGCAGTACTTC,CASSVAARNEQYF
NA,TRBJ2-1,TRBV4-2,TRBD2,TGTGCCAGCAGCCCCTTAGCGGGAGGGCCAGGTGAGCAGTTCTTC,CASSPLAGGPGEQFF
NA,TRBJ1-2,TRBV29-1,NA,TGCAGCGTTGCCGATCAGGGAAAAGGGAGTAGGGGCTACACCTTC,CSVADQGKGSRGYTF
NA,TRBJ1-1,TRBV29-1,TRBD1,TGCAGCGTTGAAGATCGAGGGACAGGGGCCTATGAAGCTTTCTTT,CSVEDRGTGAYEAFF
NA,TRBJ2-7,TRBV4-2,NA,TGTGCCAGCAGCTTGTACGCGGGCGCCTCCTACGAGCAGTACTTC,CASSLYAGASYEQYF